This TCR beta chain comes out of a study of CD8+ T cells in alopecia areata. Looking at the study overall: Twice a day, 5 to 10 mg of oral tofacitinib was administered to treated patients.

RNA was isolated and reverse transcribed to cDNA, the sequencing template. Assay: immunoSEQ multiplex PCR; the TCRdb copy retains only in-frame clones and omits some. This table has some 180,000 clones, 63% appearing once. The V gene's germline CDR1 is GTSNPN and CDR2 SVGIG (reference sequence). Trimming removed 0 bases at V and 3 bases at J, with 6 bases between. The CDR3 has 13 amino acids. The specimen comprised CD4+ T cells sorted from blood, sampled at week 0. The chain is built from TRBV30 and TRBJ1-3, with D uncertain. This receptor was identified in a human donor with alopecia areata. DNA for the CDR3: TGTGCCTGGAGTGTACTAGGTGGAAACACCATATATTTT. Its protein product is CAWSVLGGNTIYF.